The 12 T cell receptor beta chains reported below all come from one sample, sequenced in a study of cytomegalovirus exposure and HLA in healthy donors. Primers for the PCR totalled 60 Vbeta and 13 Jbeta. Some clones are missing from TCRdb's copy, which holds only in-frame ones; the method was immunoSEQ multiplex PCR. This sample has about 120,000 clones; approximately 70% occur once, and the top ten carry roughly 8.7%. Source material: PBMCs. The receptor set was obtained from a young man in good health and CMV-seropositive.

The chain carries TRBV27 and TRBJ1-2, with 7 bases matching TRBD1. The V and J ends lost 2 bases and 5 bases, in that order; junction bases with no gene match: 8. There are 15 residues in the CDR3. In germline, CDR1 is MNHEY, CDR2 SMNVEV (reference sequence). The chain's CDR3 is CASSLAPGQRYGYTF. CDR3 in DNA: TGTGCCAGCAGTTTAGCACCGGGACAGCGGTATGGCTACACCTTC.

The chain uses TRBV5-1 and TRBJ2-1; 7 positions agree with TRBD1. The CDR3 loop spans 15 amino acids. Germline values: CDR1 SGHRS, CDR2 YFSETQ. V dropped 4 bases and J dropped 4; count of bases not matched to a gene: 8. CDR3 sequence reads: CASSLTGWGYNEQFF. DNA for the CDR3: TGCGCCAGCAGCCTGACAGGGTGGGGGTACAATGAGCAGTTCTTC.

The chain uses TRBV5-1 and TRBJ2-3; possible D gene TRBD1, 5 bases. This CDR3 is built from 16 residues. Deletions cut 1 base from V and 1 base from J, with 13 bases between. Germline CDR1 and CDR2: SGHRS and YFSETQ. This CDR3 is CASSLWQGGGTDTQYF. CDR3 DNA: TGCGCCAGCAGCTTGTGGCAGGGTGGTGGCACAGATACGCAGTATTTT.

The CDR3 loop is CASSFRGGYTEAFF. For the CDR3, the DNA is TGTGCCAGCAGTTTTAGGGGGGGATATACTGAAGCTTTCTTT. The V call is TRBV27, the J call TRBJ1-1, with D perhaps matching TRBD1 (6 bases). CDR1 MNHEY and CDR2 SMNVEV come from the germline V gene (reference sequence). This CDR3 is built from 14 residues. V shed 3 bases and J shed 5 bases, with 13 bases lying between them.

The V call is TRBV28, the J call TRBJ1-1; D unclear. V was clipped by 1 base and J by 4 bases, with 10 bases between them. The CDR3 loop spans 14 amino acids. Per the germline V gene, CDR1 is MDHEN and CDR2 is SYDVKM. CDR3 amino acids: CASSLSLTGTEAFF. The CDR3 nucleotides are TGTGCCAGCAGTTTATCCCTCACGGGCACTGAAGCTTTCTTT.

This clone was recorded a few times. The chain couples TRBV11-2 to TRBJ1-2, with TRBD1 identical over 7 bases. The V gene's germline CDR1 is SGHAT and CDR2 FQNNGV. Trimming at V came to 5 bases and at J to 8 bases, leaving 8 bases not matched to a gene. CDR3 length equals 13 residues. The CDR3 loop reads CASSRDRDWGYTF. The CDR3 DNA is TGTGCCAGCAGCCGTGACAGGGATTGGGGCTACACCTTC.

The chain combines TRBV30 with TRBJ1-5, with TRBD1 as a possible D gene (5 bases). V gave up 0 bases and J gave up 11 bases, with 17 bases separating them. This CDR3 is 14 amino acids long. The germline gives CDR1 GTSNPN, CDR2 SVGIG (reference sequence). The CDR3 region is CAWSVGTPVGAQHF. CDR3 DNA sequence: TGTGCCTGGAGTGTAGGCACACCGGTAGGGGCCCAGCATTTT.

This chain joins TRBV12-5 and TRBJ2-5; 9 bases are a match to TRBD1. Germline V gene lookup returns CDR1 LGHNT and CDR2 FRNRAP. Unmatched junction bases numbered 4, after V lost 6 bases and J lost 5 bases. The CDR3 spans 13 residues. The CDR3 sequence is CASGVDRGETQYF. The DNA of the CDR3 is TGTGCTAGTGGGGTCGACAGGGGGGAGACCCAGTACTTC.

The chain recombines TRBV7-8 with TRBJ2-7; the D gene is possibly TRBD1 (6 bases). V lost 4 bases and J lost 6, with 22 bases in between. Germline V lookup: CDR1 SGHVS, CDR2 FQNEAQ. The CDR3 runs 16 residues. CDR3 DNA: TGTGCCAGCAGCTCCCAGGACAGAAGGGCCTTTTCCGAGCAGTACGTC. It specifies CASSSQDRRAFSEQYV.

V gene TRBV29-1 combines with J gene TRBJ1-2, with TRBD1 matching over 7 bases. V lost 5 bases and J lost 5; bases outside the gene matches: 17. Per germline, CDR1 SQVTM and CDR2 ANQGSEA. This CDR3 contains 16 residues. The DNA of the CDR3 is TGCAGCGTTCCTTATAACCGACAGGGCGGTATATATGGCTACACCTTC. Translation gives CSVPYNRQGGIYGYTF. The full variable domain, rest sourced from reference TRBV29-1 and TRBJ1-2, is SAVISQKPSRDICQRGTSLTIQCQVDSQVTMMFWYRQQPGQSLTLIATANQGSEATYESGFVIDKFPISRPNLTFSTLTVSNMSPEDSSIYLCSVPYNRQGGIYGYTFGSGTRLTVV.

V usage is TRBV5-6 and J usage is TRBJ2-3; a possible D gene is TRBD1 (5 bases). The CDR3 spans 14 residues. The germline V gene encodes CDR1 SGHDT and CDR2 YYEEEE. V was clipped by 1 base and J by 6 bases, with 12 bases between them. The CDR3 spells CASSLLRTSDTQYF. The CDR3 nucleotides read TGTGCCAGCAGCTTGCTCAGGACATCGGATACGCAGTATTTT. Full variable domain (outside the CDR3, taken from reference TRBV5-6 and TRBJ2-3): DAGVTQSPTHLIKTRGQQVTLRCSPKSGHDTVSWYQQALGQGPQFIFQYYEEEERQRGNFPDRFSGHQFPNYSSELNVNALLLGDSALYLCASSLLRTSDTQYFGPGTRLTVL.

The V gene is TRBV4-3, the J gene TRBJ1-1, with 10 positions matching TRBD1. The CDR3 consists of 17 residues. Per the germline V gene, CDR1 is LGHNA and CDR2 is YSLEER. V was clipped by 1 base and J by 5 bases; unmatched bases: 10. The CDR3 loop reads CASSQGQGARFGTEAFF. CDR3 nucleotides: TGCGCCAGCAGCCAAGGACAGGGGGCGCGGTTTGGTACTGAAGCTTTCTTT.